The 25 T cell receptor beta chains below all came from one sample that was sequenced in a study of T cell repertoires in cytomegalovirus infection. TCRdb used MiXCR to reprocess the reads, holding one entry per CDR3 protein. The data show roughly 730,000 distinct CDR3 sequences, approximately 33% seen once. No antigen has been assigned to these receptors. The source material was cultured PBMCs, sampled from culture after CMV antigen stimulation. All receptors come from a human donor in good health (CMV status not recorded). Some clones in this sample may be carry-over from other donors' samples.

The V and J genes are TRBV12-3 or TRBV12-4 and TRBJ1-3, with D unresolved. The germline V and J ends were trimmed by 5 bases and 3 bases, with 11 bases remaining between them. The CDR3 is 14 residues long. The CDR3 spells CASSRSSHGNTIYF. Here the CDR3 DNA reads TGTGCCAGCAGTCGGTCAAGTCATGGAAACACCATATATTTT.

The J gene is TRBJ1-3, the V gene TRBV4-1, with no clear D. The CDR3 covers 15 residues. The V end lost 0 bases, the J end lost 4 bases, and 10 bases lay between the germline ends. Germline CDR1 MGHRA, CDR2 YSYEKL. This CDR3 reads CASSQDERRGNTIYF. The CDR3 DNA follows: TGCGCCAGCAGCCAAGATGAGAGGCGCGGAAACACCATATATTTT.

The chain recombines TRBV7-2 with TRBJ2-2; the D is unclear. The CDR3 loop spans 15 amino acids. CDR1 SGHTA and CDR2 FQGNSA come from the germline V gene. V gave up 0 bases and J gave up 0 bases, with 5 bases separating them. The CDR3 nucleotides read TGTGCCAGCAGCTTAGCACTGACGAACACCGGGGAGCTGTTTTTT. Encoded protein: CASSLALTNTGELFF.

The rearrangement links TRBV6-8 to TRBJ2-2; D gene unclear. V was cut by 9 bases and J by 1 base, with 6 bases left in between. Looked up from germline, CDR1 is MNHGY and CDR2 is SAAAGT. The CDR3 contains 12 residues. Here the CDR3 reads CASNQNTGELFF. In DNA, the CDR3 is TGTGCCAGTAATCAGAACACCGGGGAGCTGTTTTTT.

This clonotype was seen at least ten times. The gene calls are TRBV7-2 and TRBJ2-3, with unresolved D. V was trimmed by 5 bases and J by 4 bases, leaving 10 bases between them. The CDR3 sequence is 13 residues long. Germline V gene lookup returns CDR1 SGHTA and CDR2 FQGNSA. CDR3 sequence: CASSLSVPDTQYF. The CDR3 DNA reads as TGTGCCAGCAGCCTCAGCGTACCAGATACGCAGTATTTT.

The V and J genes are TRBV7-9 and TRBJ1-2; D gene ambiguous. The V gene's germline CDR1 is SEHNR and CDR2 FQNEAQ (reference sequence). Trimming removed 2 bases at V and 6 bases at J, with 13 bases between. The CDR3 sequence is 14 residues long. The CDR3: CASSLSSGVHGYTF. Here the CDR3 DNA reads TGTGCCAGCAGCTTATCTTCGGGTGTGCATGGCTACACCTTC.

The rearrangement links TRBV7-2 to TRBJ2-2, with a weak D call TRBD2 (6 bases). This CDR3 is built from 15 residues. V lost 7 bases and J 4 bases, leaving 16 bases between the germline ends. From germline, CDR1 is SGHTA and CDR2 FQGNSA. DNA of the CDR3: TGTGCCAGCACGTTGACCGGGACTTCCACCGGGGAGCTGTTTTTT. Encoded protein: CASTLTGTSTGELFF.

The chain uses TRBV5-1 and TRBJ2-1, with 7 bases identical to TRBD1. This CDR3 is built from 12 residues. V was clipped by 5 bases and J by 12 bases; unmatched bases: 8. CDR1 and CDR2 (germline): SGHRS, YFSETQ. CDR3 protein: CASSFDRVGQFF. DNA for the CDR3: TGCGCCAGCAGTTTTGACAGGGTCGGGCAGTTCTTC.

This clonotype was observed a handful of times. The CDR3, as DNA: TGTGCCAGCAGCCTCAGGCTGGGTCGCCATGAGCAGTTCTTC. It codes for CASSLRLGRHEQFF. The chain employs TRBV7-8 and TRBJ2-1; D is unresolved. The V end was cut by 5 bases, the J end by 8 bases, with 16 bases between. Per the germline V gene, CDR1 is SGHVS and CDR2 is FQNEAQ. The CDR3 contains 14 residues.

In this sample, this clonotype turned up many times. The chain combines TRBV7-6 with TRBJ2-7, with a tentative D call TRBD2 (6 bases). The CDR3 spans 16 residues. Trimming removed 5 bases from V and 2 bases from J, with 19 bases in between. Germline V gene data show CDR1 as SGHVS and CDR2 as FNYEAQ. The CDR3 DNA reads as TGTGCCAGCAGCGTAGGTCCGCTAGCGCTGGCCTACGAGCAGTACTTC. It yields the protein CASSVGPLALAYEQYF. The full variable domain, its missing parts supplied by reference TRBV7-6 and TRBJ2-7, is GAGVSQSPRYKVTKRGQDVALRCDPISGHVSLYWYRQALGQGPEFLTYFNYEAQQDKSGLPNDRFSAERPEGSISTLTIQRTEQRDSAMYRCASSVGPLALAYEQYFGPGTRLTVT.

This clonotype has a handful of counts. The V gene is TRBV5-6, the J gene TRBJ2-1; D assignment may be TRBD1 or TRBD2 (5 bases each). The germline V and J ends were trimmed by 3 bases and 4 bases, with 17 bases remaining between them. The CDR3 sequence is 16 residues long. CDR1 and CDR2 (germline): SGHDT, YYEEEE. CDR3 sequence: CASSSYRDGAYNEQFF. DNA for the CDR3: TGTGCCAGCAGCTCCTACCGTGACGGGGCGTACAATGAGCAGTTCTTC.

This clonotype was counted between two and nine times. This chain links TRBV12-3 or TRBV12-4 with TRBJ2-7, with TRBD2 matching over 8 bases. The V segment lost 7 bases and the J segment 6 bases; nucleotides outside the gene matches: 14. The CDR3 extends over 15 amino acids. The CDR3 sequence: CASTPRGSGEGEQYF. CDR3 nucleotide sequence: TGTGCCAGCACCCCAAGGGGTAGCGGGGAGGGCGAGCAGTACTTC.

V is TRBV5-4 and J is TRBJ2-1; TRBD2 matches at 9 bases. J was trimmed by 1 base and V by 6 bases; bases with no gene match: 5. This CDR3 region has 15 residues. Germline CDR1 reads SGHNT; CDR2 reads YYREEE (reference sequence). CDR3 DNA sequence: TGTGCCAGCAAGGCCGCGGGGGGGTCCTACAATGAGCAGTTCTTC. Residues: CASKAAGGSYNEQFF.

This clonotype was observed a handful of times. The gene calls are TRBV12-3 or TRBV12-4 and TRBJ1-1; D gene unclear. V was cut by 7 bases and J by 4 bases, with 10 bases left in between. The CDR3 is 12 residues long. CDR3 in DNA: TGTGCCAGCACCTCCCCCTCCACTGAAGCTTTCTTT. Protein product: CASTSPSTEAFF.

In DNA form, the CDR3 reads TGTGCCAGCAGTCGACTGGACCGAGGGCAGTACTTC. Translation: CASSRLDRGQYF. The rearrangement joins TRBV6-2 or TRBV6-3 to TRBJ2-7; D remains unclear. The V gene's germline CDR1 is MNHEY and CDR2 SVGEGT. V lost 5 bases to trimming and J lost 9 bases, with 14 bases between them. The CDR3 runs 12 residues.

The rearrangement links TRBV7-8 to TRBJ2-7, with D maybe TRBD2 (5 bases). This CDR3 contains 15 residues. Trimming removed 4 bases at V and 0 bases at J, with 13 bases between. CDR1 is SGHVS, CDR2 FQNEAQ, per germline. The CDR3 sequence: CASSSSRRSSYEQYF. As DNA, the CDR3 is TGTGCCAGCAGCTCGAGTAGGAGGAGCTCCTACGAGCAGTACTTC.

The chain joins TRBV6-2 or TRBV6-3 to TRBJ2-2; 10 bases agree with TRBD2. The ends lost 6 bases at V and 1 base at J; junction bases unmatched: 11. The length of the CDR3 is 18 residues. Germline CDR1 and CDR2: MNHEY and SVGEGT. The CDR3 is CASSRPTSGVMNTGELFF. The DNA of the CDR3 is TGTGCCAGCAGCCGCCCCACTAGCGGGGTAATGAACACCGGGGAGCTGTTTTTT.

The sample holds a few counts of this clonotype. The DNA for the CDR3 is TGTGCCAGCAGCTCCGGACTAGCGGGGGACACAGATACGCAGTATTTT. This sequence encodes CASSSGLAGDTDTQYF. V usage is TRBV11-1 and J usage is TRBJ2-3; 13 bases line up with TRBD2. The CDR3 length is 16 residues. J lost 2 bases, V lost 4 bases, and 3 bases had no gene match. Per the germline V gene, CDR1 is SGHAT and CDR2 is FQDESV (reference sequence).

This chain joins TRBV29-1 and TRBJ1-1; D is unresolved. V gave up 4 bases and J gave up 3 bases, with 9 bases separating them. This CDR3 region has 12 residues. Germline assignment: CDR1 SQVTM and CDR2 ANQGSEA. In DNA form, the CDR3 reads TGCAGCGTTGGGGGTTTGGACACTGAAGCTTTCTTT. Its protein is CSVGGLDTEAFF.

The chain combines TRBV7-2 with TRBJ1-2; 11 bases align to TRBD1. V shed 5 bases, J shed 4 bases, and the junction held 15 bases outside the gene matches. Germline assignment: CDR1 SGHTA and CDR2 FQGNSA. The CDR3 is 18 residues long. As DNA, the CDR3 is TGTGCCAGCAGCGAAGAGGTCCTGGACAGGGGGCGCGTCTATGGCTACACCTTC. Translating it yields CASSEEVLDRGRVYGYTF. The complete variable domain, with remaining parts taken from reference TRBV7-2 and TRBJ1-2, reads GAGVSQSPSNKVTEKGKDVELRCDPISGHTALYWYRQSLGQGLEFLIYFQGNSAPDKSGLPSDRFSAERTGGSVSTLTIQRTQQEDSAVYLCASSEEVLDRGRVYGYTFGSGTRLTVV.

In its sample, this clonotype was seen many times. The chain employs TRBV6-2 or TRBV6-3 and TRBJ2-5; 7 bases agree with TRBD2. Per germline, CDR1 MNHEY and CDR2 SVGEGT. V lost 2 bases to trimming and J lost 4 bases; unmatched junction nucleotides: 4. The length of the CDR3 is 14 residues. This CDR3 reads CASSYAPGGETQYF. The CDR3 DNA is TGTGCCAGCAGTTACGCCCCGGGGGGAGAGACCCAGTACTTC.

The chain carries TRBV20-1 and TRBJ2-7; possibly TRBD1 or TRBD2 for D (5 bases each). The CDR3 runs to 13 residues. Germline CDR1 and CDR2: DFQATT and SNEGSKA (reference sequence). Trimming cost V 3 bases and J 0 bases, with 9 bases left between them. In DNA, the CDR3 is TGCAGTGCTAGCCCCGGGGCCTCCTACGAGCAGTACTTC. This translates into CSASPGASYEQYF.

This clonotype was counted only a few times. The chain recombines TRBV28 with TRBJ2-5; possible D gene TRBD2, 5 bases. The germline V gene encodes CDR1 MDHEN and CDR2 SYDVKM. The CDR3 sequence is 15 residues long. V was trimmed by 3 bases and J by 4 bases, leaving 15 bases between them. CDR3 region: CASSLSSLFGETQYF. The CDR3 DNA is TGTGCCAGCAGTTTGTCTAGCCTGTTCGGAGAGACCCAGTACTTC.

This clonotype was seen repeatedly, ten times or more. The rearrangement joins TRBV7-2 to TRBJ2-7; D may be TRBD1 or TRBD2 (5 bases each). This CDR3 contains 16 residues. From germline, CDR1 is SGHTA and CDR2 FQGNSA. Deletions cut 6 bases from V and 4 bases from J, with 22 bases between. This CDR3 reads CASRTEGTQVGYEQYF. The CDR3 DNA is TGTGCCAGCAGGACTGAAGGGACGCAGGTGGGGTACGAGCAGTACTTC.

This clonotype was counted only a few times. The chain uses TRBV18 and TRBJ1-6; D perhaps matches TRBD1 (6 bases). The CDR3 consists of 15 residues. Germline assignment: CDR1 KGHSH and CDR2 LQKENI. The V end lost 5 bases, the J end lost 8 bases, and 16 bases lay between the germline ends. In nucleotides, the CDR3 is TGTGCCAGCTCAAATAGGACAGCCAACTATTCACCCCTCCACTTT. The encoded protein is CASSNRTANYSPLHF.